This TCR beta chain emerged from a study of blood T cell repertoires in COVID-19. TCRdb's table, derived via immunoSEQ multiplex PCR, lists solely in-frame clones and lacks some. The sample lists about 57,000 clones; roughly 87% were seen once. The CDR3 is made up of 16 amino acids. From germline, CDR1 is SGHNT and CDR2 YYREEE (reference sequence). V lost 4 bases, J lost 4 bases, and 11 bases stayed unmatched. This sequence joins TRBV5-4 and TRBJ2-5; 9 bases line up with TRBD1. This receptor was identified in a woman older than 75 with COVID-19, enrolled during active disease. The sample consisted of peripheral blood. The CDR3 region is CASSPKTGGVGETQYF. DNA for the CDR3: TGTGCCAGCAGCCCGAAGACAGGGGGAGTAGGAGAGACCCAGTACTTC.